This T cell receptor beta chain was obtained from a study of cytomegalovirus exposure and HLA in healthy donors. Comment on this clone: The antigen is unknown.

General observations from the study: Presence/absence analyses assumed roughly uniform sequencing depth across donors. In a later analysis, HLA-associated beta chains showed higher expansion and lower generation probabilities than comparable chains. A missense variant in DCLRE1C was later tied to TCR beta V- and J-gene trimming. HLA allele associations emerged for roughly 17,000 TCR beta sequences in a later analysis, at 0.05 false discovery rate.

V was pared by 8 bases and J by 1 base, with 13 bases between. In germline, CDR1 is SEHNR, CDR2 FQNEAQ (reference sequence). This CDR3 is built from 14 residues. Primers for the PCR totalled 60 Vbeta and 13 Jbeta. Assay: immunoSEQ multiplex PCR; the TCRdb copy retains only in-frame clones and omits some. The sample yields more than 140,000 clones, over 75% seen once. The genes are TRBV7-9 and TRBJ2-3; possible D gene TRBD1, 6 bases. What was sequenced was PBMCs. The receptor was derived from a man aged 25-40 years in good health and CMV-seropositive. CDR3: CASGWGPGTDTQYF. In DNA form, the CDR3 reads TGTGCCAGCGGGTGGGGGCCGGGCACAGATACGCAGTATTTT.